This is a list of T cell receptor beta chains from one sample in a study of identical twins. TCRdb redid the calling of the 5' RACE reads with MiXCR, one entry per CDR3 protein. The sample includes 500,000 or so distinct CDR3 sequences, approximately 22% seen only once; the top ten take 0.91%. This sample also appeared in a second study, on T cells expressing NK-cell markers.

Sequences were obtained from CD4+ T cells sorted from blood. The receptor set was obtained from a woman aged 18-29 years in good health. The CDR3 runs from the conserved cysteine through the conserved F or W. Each record gives: J gene, clone size, D gene, V gene, CDR3 protein, CDR3 DNA. D genes are given only for firm matches. The size of a clone is reported for some rows only, either as once, few or many, or as a class for expanded clones.

>TRBJ2-1|.|.|TRBV5-1
CASSWGGAADNEQFF
TGCGCCAGCAGTTGGGGAGGTGCGGCGGATAATGAGCAGTTCTTC
>TRBJ2-7|many|.|TRBV7-9
CASSSRTATYEQYF
TGTGCCAGCAGCTCAAGGACAGCGACCTACGAGCAGTACTTC
>TRBJ2-3|.|TRBD1|TRBV5-1
CASRWTGYTDTQYF
TGCGCCAGCAGATGGACAGGTTACACAGATACGCAGTATTTT
>TRBJ2-1|few|.|TRBV6-5
CASSTRTEQFF
TGTGCCAGCAGTACCCGAACCGAGCAGTTCTTC
>TRBJ2-5|few|TRBD2|TRBV20-1
CSARLAGAEETQYF
TGCAGTGCTAGACTAGCGGGAGCGGAGGAGACCCAGTACTTC
>TRBJ1-1|.|.|TRBV7-6
CASTTTALSTEAFF
TGTGCCAGCACCACGACAGCACTGAGCACTGAAGCTTTCTTT
>TRBJ2-3|.|TRBD2|TRBV3-1
CASSQERTSSGDTQYF
TGTGCCAGCAGCCAAGAACGGACTAGCTCAGGAGATACGCAGTATTTT
>TRBJ1-2|few|.|TRBV3-1
CASSQPATYGYTF
TGTGCCAGCAGCCAACCGGCGACTTACGGCTACACCTTC
>TRBJ2-3|.|.|TRBV7-2
CASSFTTRLDTQYF
TGTGCCAGCAGCTTTACAACTCGTTTGGATACGCAGTATTTT
>TRBJ1-2|few|TRBD1|TRBV20-1
CSAGGQRDYGYTF
TGCAGTGCTGGGGGACAGCGAGACTATGGCTACACCTTC
>TRBJ1-1|few|.|TRBV27
CASSLSPGRTLNTEAFF
TGTGCCAGCAGTTTATCGCCGGGACGGACTTTGAACACTGAAGCTTTCTTT
>TRBJ2-5|few|TRBD2|TRBV5-1
CASSGGTSGRAQETQYF
TGCGCCAGCAGCGGAGGGACTAGCGGGAGGGCCCAGGAGACCCAGTACTTC
>TRBJ2-2|.|.|TRBV12-3/TRBV12-4
CASSLSTPGTGELFF
TGTGCCAGCAGTTTATCGACCCCTGGCACCGGGGAGCTGTTTTTT
>TRBJ2-7|.|.|TRBV7-8
CASSYTDLSAEQYF
TGTGCCAGCAGCTATACGGATCTTAGTGCCGAGCAGTACTTC
>TRBJ2-1|.|TRBD2|TRBV4-2
CASIESGGTSYNEQFF
TGTGCCAGCATAGAAAGCGGGGGGACCTCCTACAATGAGCAGTTCTTC
>TRBJ1-5|few|.|TRBV12-3/TRBV12-4
CASSFRGHQPQHF
TGTGCCAGCAGCTTTCGGGGTCATCAGCCCCAGCATTTT
>TRBJ2-1|few|.|TRBV4-2
CASSQDLGEWTTYNEQFF
TGTGCCAGCAGCCAAGACTTGGGAGAGTGGACGACCTACAATGAGCAGTTCTTC
>TRBJ2-7|.|TRBD2|TRBV12-3/TRBV12-4
CASSPRLAAGPSYEQYF
TGTGCCAGCAGTCCGCGACTAGCGGCAGGACCCTCCTACGAGCAGTACTTC
>TRBJ2-3|many|.|TRBV12-3/TRBV12-4
CASSFRTDTQYF
TGTGCCAGCAGCTTCCGCACAGATACGCAGTATTTT
>TRBJ2-5|many|.|TRBV5-1
CASSPTRVETQYF
TGCGCCAGCAGCCCGACGAGGGTAGAGACCCAGTACTTC
>TRBJ1-2|.|.|TRBV12-3/TRBV12-4
CASSFAGAGYTF
TGTGCCAGCAGTTTCGCGGGGGCTGGCTACACCTTC
>TRBJ2-3|few|.|TRBV20-1
CSALSSREDTQYF
TGCAGTGCTCTGTCTTCCAGGGAAGATACGCAGTATTTT
>TRBJ2-1|.|.|TRBV6-1
CASSVLGERQFF
TGTGCCAGCAGTGTACTCGGTGAGCGGCAGTTCTTC
>TRBJ2-7|.|.|TRBV5-1
CASSPGETHYEQYF
TGCGCCAGCAGCCCCGGAGAGACGCATTACGAGCAGTACTTC
>TRBJ2-1|.|.|TRBV7-9
CASSLVGVVYNEQFF
TGTGCCAGCAGCTTAGTGGGGGTAGTCTACAATGAGCAGTTCTTC
>TRBJ2-2|few|TRBD1|TRBV10-3
CAISESIGTGQDTGELFF
TGTGCCATCAGTGAGTCGATCGGGACAGGGCAGGACACCGGGGAGCTGTTTTTT